The 11 T cell receptor beta chains below come from one sample, sequenced in a study of T cell repertoires in cytomegalovirus infection. One entry per CDR3 protein, called by TCRdb with MiXCR from the reads. This table has 310,000 or so distinct CDR3 sequences, about 25% appearing once. Sequencing was carried out using PBMCs. The source is a human donor in good health (CMV status not recorded). Some clones in this sample may be carry-over from other donors' samples.

This rearrangement joins TRBV2 to TRBJ2-7; 8 bases are shared with TRBD2. CDR1 is SNHLY, CDR2 FYNNEI, per germline. The CDR3 covers 16 residues. J was trimmed by 5 bases and V by 3 bases; bases with no gene match: 12. The CDR3 region has the DNA TGTGCCAGCAGTGACGGAAAGCGGGAGTATGTCCACGAGCAGTACTTC. Protein sequence: CASSDGKREYVHEQYF.

The chain joins TRBV6-6 to TRBJ2-6, with no clear D. CDR1 is MNHNY and CDR2 is SVGAGI in the germline V gene (reference sequence). CDR3 length: 17 residues. Trimming took 2 bases from V and 0 from J, leaving 11 bases between them. The CDR3 bases are TGTGCCAGCAGTTACGACGGCACCTACTCTGGGGCCAACGTCCTGACTTTC. Translated, it gives CASSYDGTYSGANVLTF.

This clonotype was detected ten times or more. The chain has TRBV7-2 and TRBJ1-2; D is uncertain. CDR3 length: 14 residues. Per the germline V gene, CDR1 is SGHTA and CDR2 is FQGNSA. Trimming cost V 1 base and J 1 base, with 7 bases left between them. The CDR3 is CASSLEGGNYGYTF. The DNA for the CDR3 is TGTGCCAGCAGCTTAGAGGGAGGTAACTATGGCTACACCTTC.

The CDR3 DNA reads as TGTGCCAGCAGTTTTTGGGGCCAAGAGACCCAGTACTTC. This codes for CASSFWGQETQYF. This sequence joins TRBV12-3 or TRBV12-4 and TRBJ2-5; no definite D call. The CDR3 loop spans 13 amino acids. The V end lost 3 bases, the J end lost 1 base, and 6 bases lay between the germline ends.

This clonotype appeared a few times. V is TRBV28 and J is TRBJ1-5; D is undetermined. The CDR3 consists of 14 residues. Germline V gene data show CDR1 as MDHEN and CDR2 as SYDVKM. V lost 1 base and J 11 bases, leaving 15 bases between the germline ends. The CDR3 DNA reads as TGTGCCAGCAGTTTATCTTTTGGAGGTCGGGCCCAGCATTTT. This encodes CASSLSFGGRAQHF.

This rearrangement joins TRBV6-2 or TRBV6-3 to TRBJ2-7, with 8 positions matching TRBD1. The CDR3 is 15 amino acids. Germline CDR1 is MNHEY and CDR2 is SVGEGT. The trim removed 6 bases at V and 5 bases at J, leaving 12 bases unmatched. The CDR3 reads CASREPLGQGHEQYF. The CDR3 bases are TGTGCCAGCAGAGAACCTCTCGGACAGGGCCACGAGCAGTACTTC.

This chain uses TRBV15 with TRBJ1-6; D not resolved. This CDR3 has 15 residues. The ends were cut back, 2 bases at V and 7 bases at J, with 12 bases in the middle. CDR1 and CDR2 from the germline V gene are LNHNV and YYDKDF (reference sequence). Here the CDR3 DNA reads TGTGCCACCAGCAGAAGTCAGGTCTCGAATTCACCCCTCCACTTT. Its protein product is CATSRSQVSNSPLHF.

This clonotype was seen more than once but under ten times. The CDR3 nucleotides are TGTGCCAGCAGCTTCCCAGGGGCCACTGAAGCTTTCTTT. This encodes CASSFPGATEAFF. This chain uses TRBV11-2 with TRBJ1-1, with D perhaps TRBD1 (6 bases). The CDR3 covers 13 residues. Trimming stripped 3 bases from V and 4 bases from J, with 9 bases between. Germline CDR1 and CDR2: SGHAT and FQNNGV.

This clonotype was detected ten times or more. This sequence joins TRBV11-1 and TRBJ2-1; D may be TRBD1 or TRBD2 (5 bases each). The V and J ends lost 5 bases and 0 bases respectively, with 14 bases between them. Germline assignment: CDR1 SGHAT and CDR2 FQDESV (reference sequence). This CDR3 comprises 16 residues. The CDR3, as DNA: TGTGCCAGCAGCCCCGGGGCGGTCTCCTCCTACAATGAGCAGTTCTTC. It translates to CASSPGAVSSYNEQFF.

In its sample, this clonotype was seen a few times. The J gene is TRBJ1-2, the V gene TRBV12-3 or TRBV12-4, with D possibly matching TRBD1 (6 bases). Trimming stripped 6 bases from V and 7 bases from J, with 15 bases between. This CDR3 is built from 13 residues. The CDR3 spells CASRTGANTGYTF. CDR3 nucleotide sequence: TGTGCCAGCAGGACGGGGGCGAATACTGGCTACACCTTC.

V gene TRBV29-1 combines with J gene TRBJ1-4; no reliable D call. Germline V lookup: CDR1 SQVTM, CDR2 ANQGSEA. Trimming took off 2 bases at V and 4 bases at J, with 8 bases between the two ends. The length of the CDR3 is 13 residues. CDR3 in DNA: TGCAGCGTTGAACAGATTAATAATGAAAAACTGTTTTTT. Translation: CSVEQINNEKLFF.